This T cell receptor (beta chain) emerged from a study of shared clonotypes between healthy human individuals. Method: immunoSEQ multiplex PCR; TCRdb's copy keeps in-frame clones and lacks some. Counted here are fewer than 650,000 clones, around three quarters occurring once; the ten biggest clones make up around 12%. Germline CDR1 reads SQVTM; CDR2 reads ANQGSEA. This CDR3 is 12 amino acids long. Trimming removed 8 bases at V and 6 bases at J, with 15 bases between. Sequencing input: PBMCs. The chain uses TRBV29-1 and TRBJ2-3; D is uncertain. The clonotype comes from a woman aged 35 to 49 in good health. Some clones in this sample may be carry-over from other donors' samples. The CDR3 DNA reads TGCAGCATTGGGCCCCGCGACGATACGCAGTATTTT. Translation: CSIGPRDDTQYF.